The present T cell receptor beta chain was sequenced within a study of blood T cell repertoires in COVID-19. Looked up from germline, CDR1 is MDHEN and CDR2 is SYDVKM. V lost 1 base and J lost 5; bases outside the gene matches: 7. The CDR3 sequence is 15 residues long. Data came from immunoSEQ multiplex PCR; TCRdb stores just in-frame clones and leaves some out. The table lists about 200,000 clones, over 70% of them singletons. The chain uses TRBV28 and TRBJ2-7; 8 nucleotides align to TRBD2. The sequence came from a woman in her seventies with acute or convalescent COVID-19. Material for sequencing was peripheral blood. The CDR3 DNA follows: TGTGCCAGCAGTTTATCCCAAGCGGGAGTGCACGAGCAGTACTTC. It codes for CASSLSQAGVHEQYF.